Ten or more counts support the clone carrying this T cell receptor beta chain. This entry comes from a study of HIV-infected children after antiretroviral therapy interruption. A 3' RACE protocol on RNA, with unique molecular identifiers, produced the TCR library. TCRdb ran MiXCR on the 3' RACE reads and lists one entry per CDR3 protein. The sample has 35,000 to 50,000 distinct CDR3 sequences; about 6.5% are singletons. The CDR3 spans 13 residues. The V and J ends lost 8 bases and 2 bases, in that order; junction bases with no gene match: 6. Germline CDR1 and CDR2: MNHNY and SVGAGI (reference sequence). Treatment meaning: PENTA 11 planned treatment interruption arm or continuous ART arm.

This sequence joins TRBV6-6 and TRBJ2-7, with 7 nucleotides matching TRBD1. The sequence came from a pool of human donors with HIV. Specimen: CD45RA+ CD4+ T cells from PBMCs, pooled from several time points, collected from a donor given antiretroviral therapy, either interrupted or continuous. As to subset: naive CD4+ CD45RA+ CD45RO- T cells. DNA of the CDR3: TGTGCCAGCGTCCGACAGGGTACCTACGAGCAGTACTTC. It translates to CASVRQGTYEQYF.